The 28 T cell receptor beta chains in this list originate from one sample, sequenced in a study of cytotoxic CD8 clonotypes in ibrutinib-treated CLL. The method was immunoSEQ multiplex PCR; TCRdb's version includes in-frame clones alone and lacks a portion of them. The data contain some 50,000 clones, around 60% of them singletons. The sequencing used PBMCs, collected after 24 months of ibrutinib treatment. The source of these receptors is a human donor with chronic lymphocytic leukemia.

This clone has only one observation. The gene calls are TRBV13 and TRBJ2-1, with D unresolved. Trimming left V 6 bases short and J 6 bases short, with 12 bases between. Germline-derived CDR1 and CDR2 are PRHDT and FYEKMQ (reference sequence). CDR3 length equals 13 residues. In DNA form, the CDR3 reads TGTGCCAGCAGTCCCCGGATTCGCAATGAGCAGTTCTTC. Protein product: CASSPRIRNEQFF.

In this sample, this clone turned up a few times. The DNA for the CDR3 is TGTGCCAGCAGAGACCCAGGGGGCACGGACTATGGCTACACCTTC. Translating gives CASRDPGGTDYGYTF. This chain uses TRBV19 with TRBJ1-2, with 8 bases lining up with TRBD1. The length of the CDR3 is 15 residues. V was pared by 9 bases and J by 3 bases, with 12 bases of the junction left unmatched. The germline gives CDR1 LNHDA, CDR2 SQIVND (reference sequence).

The CDR3 bases are TGCGCCAGCAGCTCGCTGGACAGGGTTCGGGCTTTCTTT. Protein product: CASSSLDRVRAFF. The chain uses TRBV5-1 and TRBJ1-1; 8 nucleotides line up with TRBD1. The V gene's germline CDR1 is SGHRS and CDR2 YFSETQ. This CDR3 region has 13 residues. J was trimmed by 11 bases and V by 3 bases; bases with no gene match: 9.

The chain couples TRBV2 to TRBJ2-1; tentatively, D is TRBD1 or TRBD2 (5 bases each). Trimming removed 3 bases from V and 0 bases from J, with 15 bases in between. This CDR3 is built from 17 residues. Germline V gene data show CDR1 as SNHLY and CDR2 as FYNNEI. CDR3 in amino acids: CASSDGMGTSSYNEQFF. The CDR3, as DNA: TGTGCCAGCAGTGACGGAATGGGGACCAGCTCCTACAATGAGCAGTTCTTC.

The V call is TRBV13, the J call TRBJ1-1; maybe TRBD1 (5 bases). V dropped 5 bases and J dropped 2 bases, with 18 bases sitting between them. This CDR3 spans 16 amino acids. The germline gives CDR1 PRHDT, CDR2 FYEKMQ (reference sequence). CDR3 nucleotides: TGTGCCAGCAGCCAAGGGACTCTACCTAAAAACACTGAAGCTTTCTTT. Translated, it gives CASSQGTLPKNTEAFF.

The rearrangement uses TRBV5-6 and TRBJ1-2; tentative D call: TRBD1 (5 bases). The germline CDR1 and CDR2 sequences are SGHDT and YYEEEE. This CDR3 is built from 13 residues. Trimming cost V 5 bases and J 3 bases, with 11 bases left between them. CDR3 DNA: TGTGCCAGCAGTCGGACATCTGACTATGGCTACACCTTC. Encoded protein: CASSRTSDYGYTF.

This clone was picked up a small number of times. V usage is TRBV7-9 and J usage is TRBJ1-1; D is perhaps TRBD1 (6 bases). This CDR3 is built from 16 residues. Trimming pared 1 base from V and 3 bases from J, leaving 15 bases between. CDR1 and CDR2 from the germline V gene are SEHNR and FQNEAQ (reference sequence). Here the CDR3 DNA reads TGTGCCAGCAGCTTAGAGGTGGGGGGCGCGTACACTGAAGCTTTCTTT. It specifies CASSLEVGGAYTEAFF.

CDR3 amino acids: CASSLMGGTTEAFF. The DNA for the CDR3 is TGTGCCAGCAGTCTCATGGGAGGGACCACTGAAGCTTTCTTT. The chain employs TRBV7-9 and TRBJ1-1; the D gene is possibly TRBD1 (5 bases). Per germline, CDR1 SEHNR and CDR2 FQNEAQ (reference sequence). The CDR3 covers 14 residues. Trimming removed 6 bases from V and 4 bases from J, with 15 bases in between.

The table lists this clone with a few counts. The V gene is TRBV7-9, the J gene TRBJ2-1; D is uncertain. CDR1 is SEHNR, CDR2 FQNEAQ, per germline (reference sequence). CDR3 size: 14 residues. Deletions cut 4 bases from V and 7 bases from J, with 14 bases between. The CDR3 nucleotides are TGTGCCAGCAGCTCTACCCTCCAAGCGAATGAGCAGTTCTTC. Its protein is CASSSTLQANEQFF.

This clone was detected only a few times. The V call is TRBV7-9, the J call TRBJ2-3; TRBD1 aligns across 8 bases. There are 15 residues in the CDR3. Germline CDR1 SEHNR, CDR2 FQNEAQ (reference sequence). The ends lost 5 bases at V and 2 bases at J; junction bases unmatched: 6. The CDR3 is CASSPTGASTDTQYF. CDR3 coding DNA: TGTGCCAGCAGCCCGACAGGGGCGTCCACAGATACGCAGTATTTT.

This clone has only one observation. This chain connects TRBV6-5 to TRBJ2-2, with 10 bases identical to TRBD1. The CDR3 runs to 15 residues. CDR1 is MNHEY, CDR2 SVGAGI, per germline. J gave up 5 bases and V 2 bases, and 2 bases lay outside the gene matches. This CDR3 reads CASSYPGQGTGELFF. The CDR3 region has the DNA TGTGCCAGCAGTTACCCGGGACAGGGGACCGGGGAGCTGTTTTTT.

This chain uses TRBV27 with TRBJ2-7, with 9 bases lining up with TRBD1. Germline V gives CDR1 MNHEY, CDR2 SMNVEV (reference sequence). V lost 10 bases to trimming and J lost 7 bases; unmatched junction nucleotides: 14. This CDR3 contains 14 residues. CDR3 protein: CATCRDRAPWEQYF. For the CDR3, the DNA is TGTGCCACCTGCCGGGACAGGGCACCTTGGGAGCAGTACTTC.

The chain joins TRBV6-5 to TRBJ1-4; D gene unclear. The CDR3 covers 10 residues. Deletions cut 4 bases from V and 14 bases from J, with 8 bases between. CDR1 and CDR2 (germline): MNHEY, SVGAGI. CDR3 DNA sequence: TGTGCCAGCAGTTTTCGGGTCCTGTTTTTT. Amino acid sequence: CASSFRVLFF.

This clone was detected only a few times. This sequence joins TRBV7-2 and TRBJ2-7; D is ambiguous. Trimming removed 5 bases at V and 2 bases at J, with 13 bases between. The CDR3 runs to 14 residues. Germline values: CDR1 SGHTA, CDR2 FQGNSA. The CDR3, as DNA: TGTGCCAGCAGCCCCCTTCCTAGGGCCTACGAGCAGTACTTC. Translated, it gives CASSPLPRAYEQYF.

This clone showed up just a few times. The CDR3 coding sequence is TGCGCCAGCAGCTCTTCCGGGACAGGGAACACTGAAGCTTTCTTT. Protein: CASSSSGTGNTEAFF. The rearrangement links TRBV5-1 to TRBJ1-1, with 8 bases identical to TRBD1. With V trimmed by 3 bases and J by 1 base, 5 bases remained unmatched. Germline V gives CDR1 SGHRS, CDR2 YFSETQ. The CDR3 sequence is 15 residues long. Combining the CDR3 with reference TRBV5-1 and TRBJ1-1 gives the whole variable domain KAGVTQTPRYLIKTRGQQVTLSCSPISGHRSVSWYQQTPGQGLQFLFEYFSETQRNKGNFPGRFSGRQFSNSRSEMNVSTLELGDSALYLCASSSSGTGNTEAFFGQGTRLTVV.

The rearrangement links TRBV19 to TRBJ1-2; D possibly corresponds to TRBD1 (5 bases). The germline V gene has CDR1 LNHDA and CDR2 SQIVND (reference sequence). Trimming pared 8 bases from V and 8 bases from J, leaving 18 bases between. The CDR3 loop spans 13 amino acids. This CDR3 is CASATRGGSGYTF. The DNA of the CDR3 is TGTGCCAGTGCAACCCGGGGGGGGAGCGGCTACACCTTC.

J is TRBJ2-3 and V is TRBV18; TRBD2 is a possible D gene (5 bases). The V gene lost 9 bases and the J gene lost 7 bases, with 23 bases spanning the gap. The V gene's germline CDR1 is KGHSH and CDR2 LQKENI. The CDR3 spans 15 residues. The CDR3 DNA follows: TGTGCCAGTTCAGACTTAGCGACTGGCCGAAATACGCAGTATTTT. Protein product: CASSDLATGRNTQYF. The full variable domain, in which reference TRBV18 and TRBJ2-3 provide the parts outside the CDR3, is NAGVMQNPRHLVRRRGQEARLRCSPMKGHSHVYWYRQLPEEGLKFMVYLQKENIIDESGMPKERFSAEFPKEGPSILRIQQVVRGDSAAYFCASSDLATGRNTQYFGPGTRLTVL.

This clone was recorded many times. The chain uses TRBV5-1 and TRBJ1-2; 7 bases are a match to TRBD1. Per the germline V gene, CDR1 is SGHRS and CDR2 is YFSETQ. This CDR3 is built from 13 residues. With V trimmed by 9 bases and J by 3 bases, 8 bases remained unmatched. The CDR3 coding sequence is TGCGCCACCCGACAGGGTAGAGACTATGGCTACACCTTC. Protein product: CATRQGRDYGYTF.

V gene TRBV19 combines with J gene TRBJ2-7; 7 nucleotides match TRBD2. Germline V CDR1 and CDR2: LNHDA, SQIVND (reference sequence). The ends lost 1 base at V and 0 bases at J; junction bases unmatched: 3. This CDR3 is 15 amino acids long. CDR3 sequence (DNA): TGTGCCAGTAGTATAGGATCTAGCGGCTCCTACGAGCAGTACTTC. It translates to CASSIGSSGSYEQYF.

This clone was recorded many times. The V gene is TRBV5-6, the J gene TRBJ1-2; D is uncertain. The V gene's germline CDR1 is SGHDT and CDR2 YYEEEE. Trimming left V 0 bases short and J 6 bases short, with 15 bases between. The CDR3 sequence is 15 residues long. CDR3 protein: CASSLVWVVENGYTF. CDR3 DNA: TGTGCCAGCAGCTTGGTCTGGGTGGTGGAGAATGGCTACACCTTC.

The CDR3 loop is CASSPTAETQYF. DNA for the CDR3: TGTGCCAGCTCACCCACTGCGGAGACCCAGTACTTC. The chain links TRBV18 to TRBJ2-5; no definite D call. CDR3 length equals 12 residues. Trimming pared 3 bases from V and 5 bases from J, leaving 7 bases between. The germline V gene encodes CDR1 KGHSH and CDR2 LQKENI.

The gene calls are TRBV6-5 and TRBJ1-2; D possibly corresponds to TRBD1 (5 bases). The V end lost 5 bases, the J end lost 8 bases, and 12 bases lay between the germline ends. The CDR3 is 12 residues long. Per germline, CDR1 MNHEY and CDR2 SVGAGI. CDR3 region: CASSPGSAGYTF. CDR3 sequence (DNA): TGTGCCAGCAGTCCAGGGTCGGCGGGCTACACCTTC.

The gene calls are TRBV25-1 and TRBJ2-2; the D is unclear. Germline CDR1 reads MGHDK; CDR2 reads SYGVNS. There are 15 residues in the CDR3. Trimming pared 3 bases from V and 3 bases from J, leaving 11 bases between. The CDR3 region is CASSDYGLDTGELFF. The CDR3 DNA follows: TGTGCCAGCAGTGATTACGGCCTAGACACCGGGGAGCTGTTTTTT.

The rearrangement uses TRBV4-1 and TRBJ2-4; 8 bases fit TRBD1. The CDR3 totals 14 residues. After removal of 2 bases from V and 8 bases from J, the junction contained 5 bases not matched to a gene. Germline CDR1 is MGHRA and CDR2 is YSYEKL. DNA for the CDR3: TGCGCCAGCAGCCAACCTACGACAGGGGACATTCAGTACTTC. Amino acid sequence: CASSQPTTGDIQYF.

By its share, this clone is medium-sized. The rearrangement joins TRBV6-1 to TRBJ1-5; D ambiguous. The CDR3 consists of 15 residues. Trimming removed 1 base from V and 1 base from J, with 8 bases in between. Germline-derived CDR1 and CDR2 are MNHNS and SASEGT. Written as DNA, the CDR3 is TGTGCCAGCAGTGAAGAGGTGGGGAGCAATCAGCCCCAGCATTTT. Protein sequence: CASSEEVGSNQPQHF.

This CDR3 reads CASSSTGGDEQFF. The DNA of the CDR3 is TGTGCCAGCAGCTCGACTGGCGGCGATGAGCAGTTCTTC. The chain has TRBV7-9 and TRBJ2-1; no reliable D call. V lost 4 bases, J lost 8 bases, and 12 bases lay in between. CDR3 length: 13 amino acids. Germline CDR1 reads SEHNR; CDR2 reads FQNEAQ (reference sequence). The entire variable domain, with the rest obtained from reference TRBV7-9 and TRBJ2-1, is as follows: DTGVSQNPRHKITKRGQNVTFRCDPISEHNRLYWYRQTLGQGPEFLTYFQNEAQLEKSRLLSDRFSAERPKGSFSTLEIQRTEQGDSAMYLCASSSTGGDEQFFGPGTRLTVL.

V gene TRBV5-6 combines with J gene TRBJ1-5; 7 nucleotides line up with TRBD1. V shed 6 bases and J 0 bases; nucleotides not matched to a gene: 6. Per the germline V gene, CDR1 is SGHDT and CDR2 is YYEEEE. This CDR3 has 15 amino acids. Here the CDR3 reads CASTSGGYSNQPQHF. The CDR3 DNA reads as TGTGCCAGCACTTCAGGGGGATATAGCAATCAGCCCCAGCATTTT.

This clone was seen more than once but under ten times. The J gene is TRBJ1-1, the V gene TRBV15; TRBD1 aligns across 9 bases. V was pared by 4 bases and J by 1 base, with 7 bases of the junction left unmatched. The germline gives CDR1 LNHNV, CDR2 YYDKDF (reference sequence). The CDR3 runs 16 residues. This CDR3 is CATSKGTGLGNTEAFF. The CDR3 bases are TGTGCCACCAGCAAGGGGACAGGGTTGGGGAACACTGAAGCTTTCTTT.